This entry describes one TCR beta chain. TCR beta VDJ and CDR3 profiling used genomic DNA as template. MiXCR, applied by TCRdb to the reads, yields one record per CDR3 protein. This sample has 110,000 or so distinct CDR3 sequences, with 40% to 65% found just once. This entry comes from a study of CD8+CD57+ T cells in acquired aplastic anemia. The length of the CDR3 is 12 residues. Trimming took off 4 bases at V and 3 bases at J, with 7 bases between the two ends. CDR1 is ENHRY and CDR2 is SYGVKD in the germline V gene. The chain couples TRBV10-3 to TRBJ2-7; D ambiguous. The sample was sorted CD4+, CD8+, or CD8+CD57+ T cells (not recorded which) from PBMCs. The origin of this receptor is a human donor in good health, serving as a control. In DNA, the CDR3 is TGTGCCATCAGTGGTGCCGGCTACGAGCAGTACTTC. Translating gives CAISGAGYEQYF.